The TCR beta chain under discussion was sequenced for a study of regulatory T cells in long-lasting Graves disease. Regarding time point: newly diagnosed GD, antithyroid drugs for less than 3 months. Making the TCR library involved RNA that had been extracted from PBMCs. This clonotype was seen repeatedly, ten times or more. V lost 7 bases, J lost 4 bases, and 5 bases stayed unmatched. The germline V gene has CDR1 MNHNS and CDR2 SASEGT. The CDR3 has 14 residues. The TCR beta library used iRepertoire HTBI primers with Arm-PCR amplification of CDR3. TCRdb reprocessed the multiplex PCR reads via MiXCR and lists one record per CDR3 protein. The sample holds about 430,000 distinct CDR3 sequences, 15% seen once. The same sample was also studied in work on T cells in Graves' hyperthyroidism and ophthalmopathy.

Here the sequenced sample was peripheral blood mononuclear cells (PBMCs), taken at new diagnosis, from a patient treated with antithyroid drugs. The sequence came from a woman in her forties with Graves disease. The rearrangement joins TRBV6-1 to TRBJ2-3; 10 bases are shared with TRBD2. The CDR3 sequence: CASNLAGVADTQYF. CDR3 sequence (DNA): TGTGCCAGCAACCTAGCGGGGGTCGCAGATACGCAGTATTTT.